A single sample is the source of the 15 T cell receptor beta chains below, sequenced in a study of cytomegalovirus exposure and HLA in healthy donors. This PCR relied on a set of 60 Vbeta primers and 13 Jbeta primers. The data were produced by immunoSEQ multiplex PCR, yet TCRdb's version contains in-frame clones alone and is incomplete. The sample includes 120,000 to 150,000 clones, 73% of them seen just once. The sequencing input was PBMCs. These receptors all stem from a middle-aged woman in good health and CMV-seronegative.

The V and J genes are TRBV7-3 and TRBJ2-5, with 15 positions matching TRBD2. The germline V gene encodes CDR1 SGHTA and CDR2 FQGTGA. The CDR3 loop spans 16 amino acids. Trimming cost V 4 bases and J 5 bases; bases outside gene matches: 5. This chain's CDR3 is CASSSGTSGGRETQYF. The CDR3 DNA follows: TGTGCCAGCAGCTCCGGGACTAGCGGGGGGCGGGAGACCCAGTACTTC.

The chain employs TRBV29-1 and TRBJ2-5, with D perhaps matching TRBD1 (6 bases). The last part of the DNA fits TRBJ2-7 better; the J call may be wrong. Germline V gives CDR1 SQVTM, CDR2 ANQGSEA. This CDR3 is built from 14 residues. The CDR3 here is CSVGRGGRAYEQYF. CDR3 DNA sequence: TGCAGCGTGGGACGAGGGGGTCGGGCCTACGAGCAGTACTTC.

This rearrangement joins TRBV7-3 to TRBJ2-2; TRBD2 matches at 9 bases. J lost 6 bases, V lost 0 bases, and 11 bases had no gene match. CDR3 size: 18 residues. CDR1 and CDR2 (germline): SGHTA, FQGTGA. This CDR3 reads CASSLTPIAGVLPGELFF. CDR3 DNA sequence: TGTGCCAGCAGCTTAACCCCTATAGCGGGGGTGCTCCCCGGGGAGCTGTTTTTT.

This CDR3 is CSGGFGQSNIQYF. The DNA for the CDR3 is TGCAGCGGGGGATTTGGACAGAGTAACATTCAGTACTTC. The chain uses TRBV29-1 and TRBJ2-4; a weak D match, TRBD1 (6 bases). Per germline, CDR1 SQVTM and CDR2 ANQGSEA. CDR3 size: 13 residues. The ends were cut back, 7 bases at V and 7 bases at J, with 17 bases in the middle.

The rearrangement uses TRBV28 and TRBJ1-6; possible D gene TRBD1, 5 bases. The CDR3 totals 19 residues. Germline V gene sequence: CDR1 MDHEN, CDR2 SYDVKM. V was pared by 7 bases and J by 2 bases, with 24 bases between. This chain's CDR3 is CASTIPKRGPETYNSPLHF. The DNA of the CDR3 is TGTGCCAGCACCATACCTAAGCGGGGACCGGAGACCTATAATTCACCCCTCCACTTT. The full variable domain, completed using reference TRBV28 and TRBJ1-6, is DVKVTQSSRYLVKRTGEKVFLECVQDMDHENMFWYRQDPGLGLRLIYFSYDVKMKEKGDIPEGYSVSREKKERFSLILESASTNQTSMYLCASTIPKRGPETYNSPLHFGNGTRLTVT.

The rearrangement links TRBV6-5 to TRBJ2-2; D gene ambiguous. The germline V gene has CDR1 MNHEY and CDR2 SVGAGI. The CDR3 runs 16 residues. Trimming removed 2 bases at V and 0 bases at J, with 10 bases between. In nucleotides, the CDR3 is TGTGCCAGCAGTTACGGTAGCAGCACGAACACCGGGGAGCTGTTTTTT. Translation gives CASSYGSSTNTGELFF.

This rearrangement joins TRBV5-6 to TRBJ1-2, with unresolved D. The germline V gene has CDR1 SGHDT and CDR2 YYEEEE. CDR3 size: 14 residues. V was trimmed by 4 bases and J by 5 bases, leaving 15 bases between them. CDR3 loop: CASSLKGRDYGYTF. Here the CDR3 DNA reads TGTGCCAGCAGCCTGAAAGGGAGGGATTATGGCTACACCTTC.

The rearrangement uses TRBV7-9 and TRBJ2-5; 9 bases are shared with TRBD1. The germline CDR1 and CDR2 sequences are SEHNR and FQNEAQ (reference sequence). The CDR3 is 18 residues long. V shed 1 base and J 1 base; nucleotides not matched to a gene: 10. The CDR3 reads CASSLVVWDREAQETQYF. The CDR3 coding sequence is TGTGCCAGCAGCTTAGTGGTTTGGGACAGGGAAGCCCAAGAGACCCAGTACTTC.

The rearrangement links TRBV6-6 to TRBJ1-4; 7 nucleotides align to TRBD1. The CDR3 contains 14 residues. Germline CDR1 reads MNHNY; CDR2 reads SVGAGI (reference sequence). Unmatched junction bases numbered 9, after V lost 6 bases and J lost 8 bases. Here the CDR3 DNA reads TGTGCCAGCAGGGTCGGGACAGCCAACGAAAAACTGTTTTTT. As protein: CASRVGTANEKLFF.

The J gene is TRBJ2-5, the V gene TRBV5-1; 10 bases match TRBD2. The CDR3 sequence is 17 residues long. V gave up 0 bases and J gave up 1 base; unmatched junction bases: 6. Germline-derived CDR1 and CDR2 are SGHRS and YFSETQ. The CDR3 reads CASSLGTAGGFQETQYF. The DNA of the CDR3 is TGCGCCAGCAGCTTGGGTACAGCGGGGGGGTTCCAAGAGACCCAGTACTTC. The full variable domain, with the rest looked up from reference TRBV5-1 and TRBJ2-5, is KAGVTQTPRYLIKTRGQQVTLSCSPISGHRSVSWYQQTPGQGLQFLFEYFSETQRNKGNFPGRFSGRQFSNSRSEMNVSTLELGDSALYLCASSLGTAGGFQETQYFGPGTRLLVL.

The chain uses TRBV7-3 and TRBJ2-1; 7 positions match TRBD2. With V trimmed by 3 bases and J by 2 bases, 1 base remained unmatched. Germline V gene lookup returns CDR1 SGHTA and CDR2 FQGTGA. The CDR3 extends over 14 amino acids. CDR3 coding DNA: TGTGCCAGCAGCTTGGGGGGGACCTACAATGAGCAGTTCTTC. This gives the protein CASSLGGTYNEQFF.

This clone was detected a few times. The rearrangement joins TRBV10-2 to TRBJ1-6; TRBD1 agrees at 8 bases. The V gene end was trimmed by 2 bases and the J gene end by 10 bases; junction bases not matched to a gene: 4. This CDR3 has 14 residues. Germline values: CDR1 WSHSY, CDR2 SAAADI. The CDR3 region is CASSEAGGESPLHF. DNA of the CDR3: TGCGCCAGCAGTGAGGCAGGGGGCGAATCACCCCTCCACTTT.

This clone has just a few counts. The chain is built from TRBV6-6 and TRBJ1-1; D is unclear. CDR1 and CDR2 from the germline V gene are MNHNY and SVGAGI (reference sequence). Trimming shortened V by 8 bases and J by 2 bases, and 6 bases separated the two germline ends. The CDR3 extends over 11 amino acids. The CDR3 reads CASGRNTEAFF. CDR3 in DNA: TGTGCCAGCGGGCGTAACACTGAAGCTTTCTTT.

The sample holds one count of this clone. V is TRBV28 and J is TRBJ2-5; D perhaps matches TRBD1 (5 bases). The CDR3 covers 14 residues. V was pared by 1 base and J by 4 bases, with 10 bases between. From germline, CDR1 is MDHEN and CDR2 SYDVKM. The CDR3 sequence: CASSLSIGVETQYF. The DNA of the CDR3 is TGTGCCAGCAGTTTATCAATAGGGGTAGAGACCCAGTACTTC.

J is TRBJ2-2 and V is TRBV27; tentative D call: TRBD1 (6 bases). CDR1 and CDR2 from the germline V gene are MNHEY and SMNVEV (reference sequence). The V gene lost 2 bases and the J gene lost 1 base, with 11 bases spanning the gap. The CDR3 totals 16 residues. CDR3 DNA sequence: TGTGCCAGCAGTTTAAAGGCAGGGGTGAACACCGGGGAGCTGTTTTTT. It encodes CASSLKAGVNTGELFF.